Each of the 15 T cell receptor beta chains below was sequenced from the same sample in a study of a mutant IDH1 vaccine in newly diagnosed glioma. Some clones are missing from TCRdb's copy, which holds only in-frame ones; the method was immunoSEQ multiplex PCR. The table lists approximately 47,000 clones, approximately 90% of them singletons. These TCRs' antigens remain unknown. Specified time point: week 35, safety follow-up. A 20-mer mutant IDH1 peptide at 300 ug was injected subcutaneously with topical imiquimod. Sequenced material: PBMCs, taken from a glioma patient whose treatment included an IDH1 peptide vaccine. The receptors were sampled from a woman aged 40 to 49 with glioma.

This chain connects TRBV12-5 to TRBJ1-6; D remains ambiguous. Germline V gives CDR1 LGHNT, CDR2 FRNRAP. Trimming removed 0 bases at V and 6 bases at J, with 9 bases between. The CDR3 runs to 15 residues. For the CDR3, the DNA is TGTGCTAGTGGTTTGGTATCCGGCCCTAATTCACCCCTCCACTTT. Translated: CASGLVSGPNSPLHF.

The J gene is TRBJ1-1, the V gene TRBV18; D possibly corresponds to TRBD1 (5 bases). The CDR3 is 14 residues long. V lost 3 bases to trimming and J lost 4 bases, with 12 bases between them. The germline CDR1 and CDR2 sequences are KGHSH and LQKENI. The CDR3 DNA is TGTGCCAGCTCACCCGACAGATTGGTCACTGAAGCTTTCTTT. This sequence encodes CASSPDRLVTEAFF.

This clone was detected only once. The J gene is TRBJ1-1, the V gene TRBV19; perhaps TRBD1 as D (5 bases). Looked up from germline, CDR1 is LNHDA and CDR2 is SQIVND (reference sequence). V was trimmed by 0 bases and J by 0 bases, leaving 11 bases between them. This CDR3 spans 16 amino acids. The CDR3 sequence is CASSIDLGRVNTEAFF. In DNA, the CDR3 is TGTGCCAGTAGTATAGATCTTGGCAGGGTGAACACTGAAGCTTTCTTT.

The chain employs TRBV6-4 and TRBJ2-5; 12 nucleotides agree with TRBD1. CDR3 size: 16 residues. Germline V gene lookup returns CDR1 MRHNA and CDR2 SNTAGT. V shed 6 bases, J shed 5 bases, and the junction held 10 bases outside the gene matches. In DNA form, the CDR3 reads TGTGCCAGCAGGGAGCCGGGACAGGGGGCGAGTGAGACCCAGTACTTC. Translating gives CASREPGQGASETQYF.

This chain joins TRBV28 and TRBJ1-4; D may be TRBD1 (5 bases). Germline CDR1 is MDHEN and CDR2 is SYDVKM. The CDR3 runs to 17 residues. Trimming took 6 bases from V and 3 from J, leaving 20 bases between them. The CDR3 DNA is TGTGCCAGCAGGTACACCGGGGGATCACACGCTAATGAAAAACTGTTTTTT. It translates to CASRYTGGSHANEKLFF.

This chain uses TRBV15 with TRBJ1-6; D is ambiguous. Germline V gives CDR1 LNHNV, CDR2 YYDKDF (reference sequence). The CDR3 spans 12 residues. V gave up 3 bases and J gave up 10 bases, with 7 bases separating them. This chain's CDR3 is CATSSVTSPLHF. As DNA, the CDR3 is TGTGCCACCAGCAGCGTAACGTCACCCCTCCACTTT.

The chain combines TRBV6-1 with TRBJ1-2; D perhaps matches TRBD1 (6 bases). CDR3 size: 14 residues. Trimming removed 2 bases from V and 4 bases from J, with 11 bases in between. CDR1 is MNHNS, CDR2 SASEGT, per germline. The CDR3 reads CASSERGAIYGYTF. DNA for the CDR3: TGTGCCAGCAGTGAACGGGGGGCGATCTATGGCTACACCTTC.

V usage is TRBV5-1 and J usage is TRBJ2-3; 13 bases agree with TRBD2. This CDR3 is 16 amino acids long. V was pared by 0 bases and J by 8 bases, with 6 bases of the junction left unmatched. Per the germline V gene, CDR1 is SGHRS and CDR2 is YFSETQ. The CDR3 sequence: CASSLGGLAGYTTQYF. CDR3 bases: TGCGCCAGCAGCTTGGGGGGACTAGCGGGATATACTACGCAGTATTTT.

This sequence joins TRBV9 and TRBJ2-5; the D gene is possibly TRBD1 (6 bases). The CDR3 runs to 13 residues. Germline CDR1 reads SGDLS; CDR2 reads YYNGEE. The ends were cut back, 0 bases at V and 5 bases at J, with 8 bases in the middle. The CDR3, as DNA: TGTGCCAGCAGCGTAGGACAGGCTGAGACCCAGTACTTC. This sequence encodes CASSVGQAETQYF.

The J gene is TRBJ1-1, the V gene TRBV29-1; D is possibly TRBD1 (6 bases). Germline V gives CDR1 SQVTM, CDR2 ANQGSEA. Between the trimmed V and J ends, which lost 5 bases and 3 bases, there was a span of 10 bases. The CDR3 sequence is 12 residues long. CDR3 in amino acids: CSVQGWDTEAFF. The CDR3 nucleotides read TGCAGCGTTCAGGGGTGGGACACTGAAGCTTTCTTT.

This chain uses TRBV5-4 with TRBJ1-1; D unresolved. Trimming shortened V by 0 bases and J by 3 bases, and 9 bases separated the two germline ends. CDR3 length: 14 amino acids. CDR1 SGHNT and CDR2 YYREEE come from the germline V gene (reference sequence). CDR3: CASSLGFGDTEAFF. The CDR3 nucleotides read TGTGCCAGCAGCTTGGGTTTTGGGGACACTGAAGCTTTCTTT.

This clone was recorded once. The V and J genes are TRBV5-1 and TRBJ2-7, with 13 bases matching TRBD2. J gave up 2 bases and V 7 bases, and 15 bases lay outside the gene matches. From germline, CDR1 is SGHRS and CDR2 YFSETQ. The CDR3 has 18 residues. CDR3 sequence: CASPQHRTSGGPAYEQYF. The CDR3 DNA is TGCGCCAGCCCCCAACACCGGACTAGCGGGGGCCCCGCCTACGAGCAGTACTTC.

This clone was seen a single time. This chain links TRBV5-6 with TRBJ2-1; TRBD2 might be the D (5 bases). Per germline, CDR1 SGHDT and CDR2 YYEEEE. Trimming took off 5 bases at V and 6 bases at J, with 18 bases between the two ends. This CDR3 comprises 15 residues. CDR3 region: CASSSGPRTGNEQFF. DNA for the CDR3: TGTGCCAGCAGTTCCGGGCCTCGGACTGGCAATGAGCAGTTCTTC.

V gene TRBV5-5 combines with J gene TRBJ2-6, with D perhaps matching TRBD2 (5 bases). The CDR3 spans 17 residues. The V end was cut by 0 bases, the J end by 0 bases, with 10 bases between. Germline-derived CDR1 and CDR2 are SGHKS and YYEKEE (reference sequence). CDR3 sequence reads: CASSLGGSASGANVLTF. As DNA, the CDR3 is TGTGCCAGCAGCTTGGGAGGGTCGGCCTCTGGGGCCAACGTCCTGACTTTC.

J is TRBJ2-4 and V is TRBV7-8; D possibly matches TRBD1 or TRBD2 (6 bases each). Trimming removed 1 base from V and 3 bases from J, with 13 bases in between. Germline V lookup: CDR1 SGHVS, CDR2 FQNEAQ. The CDR3 totals 16 residues. CDR3 loop: CASSLEPGEDKNIQYF. The CDR3 DNA reads TGTGCCAGCAGCTTAGAACCAGGGGAGGACAAAAACATTCAGTACTTC.